This entry lists 23 T cell receptor beta chains sequenced from one sample in a study of CD8+CD57+ T cells in acquired aplastic anemia. Using genomic DNA as the template, TCR beta VDJ and CDR3 profiling was carried out. Using its own MiXCR run on the reads, TCRdb lists one record per CDR3 protein. The sample shows about 270,000 distinct CDR3 sequences, 55% to 65% of them seen only once. Sequenced input: sorted CD4+, CD8+, or CD8+CD57+ T cells (not recorded which) from PBMCs. The receptors shown here come from a human donor with severe aplastic anemia or a healthy control (not recorded which).

At least ten counts were recorded for this clonotype. The J gene is TRBJ2-5, the V gene TRBV27; a weak D match, TRBD1 (5 bases). Germline V lookup: CDR1 MNHEY, CDR2 SMNVEV (reference sequence). The CDR3 extends over 14 amino acids. Trimming removed 3 bases from V and 2 bases from J, with 10 bases in between. CDR3 residues: CASSLGQTQETQYF. In nucleotides, the CDR3 is TGTGCCAGCAGTTTGGGGCAGACACAAGAGACCCAGTACTTC.

The chain employs TRBV2 and TRBJ2-4; tentative D call: TRBD2 (6 bases). Germline V lookup: CDR1 SNHLY, CDR2 FYNNEI. Trimming took 8 bases from V and 8 from J, leaving 10 bases between them. The CDR3 extends over 11 amino acids. The CDR3 spells CASEPGDIQYF. Here the CDR3 DNA reads TGTGCCAGCGAACCGGGGGACATTCAGTACTTC.

The V call is TRBV7-2, the J call TRBJ2-7; D unclear. Germline V gene sequence: CDR1 SGHTA, CDR2 FQGNSA. V lost 3 bases, J lost 3 bases, and 9 bases lay in between. The CDR3 consists of 13 residues. The CDR3 spells CASSFLWGYEQYF. The CDR3 DNA is TGTGCCAGCAGCTTTTTGTGGGGCTACGAGCAGTACTTC.

Turning to this clonotype: A read error is possible here, since a much larger clone lies one base away. The V and J genes are TRBV3-1 and TRBJ2-5; D tentatively reads TRBD1 or TRBD2 (6 bases each). CDR3 size: 13 residues. Germline CDR1 reads LGHDT; CDR2 reads YNNKEL (reference sequence). Written as DNA, the CDR3 is TGTGCCGGCAGCCAAAATCTCGGGGGCGCCCAGTACTTC. It translates to CAGSQNLGGAQYF.

This clonotype was counted at least ten times. The genes are TRBV19 and TRBJ2-3, with D possibly matching TRBD1 (5 bases). V was shortened by 5 bases and J by 4 bases, with 10 bases between the two germline ends. The CDR3 covers 13 residues. The germline gives CDR1 LNHDA, CDR2 SQIVND (reference sequence). For the CDR3, the DNA is TGTGCCAGTAGTGAAGGGGTCGCAGATACGCAGTATTTT. Protein product: CASSEGVADTQYF.

This rearrangement joins TRBV5-4 to TRBJ1-5, with unresolved D. The ends were cut back, 9 bases at V and 0 bases at J, with 28 bases in the middle. The germline CDR1 and CDR2 sequences are SGHNT and YYREEE (reference sequence). The CDR3 covers 19 residues. The CDR3 DNA reads TGTGCCAACGAACGGCCCCCACGGAGGACCTCCTATAGCAATCAGCCCCAGCATTTT. Residues: CANERPPRRTSYSNQPQHF.

This clonotype has only a few counts. The CDR3 region has the DNA TGTGCCAGCAGTTTAGCCAGCCGCTCCTATAATTCACCCCTCCACTTT. Encoded protein: CASSLASRSYNSPLHF. The chain recombines TRBV27 with TRBJ1-6, with no clear D. Trimming pared 2 bases from V and 0 bases from J, leaving 8 bases between. Germline CDR1 reads MNHEY; CDR2 reads SMNVEV (reference sequence). CDR3 size: 16 residues.

The V and J genes are TRBV7-9 and TRBJ1-2; D gene ambiguous. Germline loops: CDR1 SEHNR, CDR2 FQNEAQ (reference sequence). Between the trimmed V and J ends, which lost 6 bases and 7 bases, there was a span of 15 bases. This CDR3 has 13 residues. CDR3 protein: CASSNGIFGGYTF. Here the CDR3 DNA reads TGTGCCAGCAGTAACGGGATCTTCGGTGGCTACACCTTC.

There are a few counts of this clonotype. The chain joins TRBV29-1 to TRBJ2-7; TRBD2 agrees at 12 bases. This CDR3 is 14 amino acids long. Trimming took 6 bases from V and 3 from J; bases not matched to a gene: 6. Germline V gene lookup returns CDR1 SQVTM and CDR2 ANQGSEA. CDR3 in DNA: TGCAGCGTGAAGTCTAGCGGGGGGGTCTACGAGCAGTACTTC. Protein product: CSVKSSGGVYEQYF.

A few counts support this clonotype. The conserved final phenylalanine or tryptophan is absent from the CDR3, which likely points to a read error. The chain is built from TRBV7-8 and TRBJ2-1; maybe TRBD1 (6 bases). This CDR3 comprises 14 residues. V was trimmed by 8 bases and J by 2 bases, leaving 13 bases between them. The V gene's germline CDR1 is SGHVS and CDR2 FQNEAQ. This chain's CDR3 is CASGQDSAYNEQFS. As DNA, the CDR3 is TGTGCCAGCGGTCAGGACAGCGCCTACAATGAGCAGTTCTCC.

The J gene is TRBJ2-1, the V gene TRBV5-4; TRBD2 aligns across 7 bases. Germline CDR1 reads SGHNT; CDR2 reads YYREEE (reference sequence). The junction had 11 bases not matched to a gene; V was cut back by 4 bases and J by 4 bases. CDR3 length equals 16 residues. The chain's CDR3 is CASSPAPSGEYNEQFF. The CDR3 DNA is TGTGCCAGCAGCCCCGCTCCCAGCGGGGAATACAATGAGCAGTTCTTC.

This clonotype was detected a few times. The rearrangement joins TRBV30 to TRBJ1-5, with unresolved D. The CDR3 is made up of 13 amino acids. V was cut by 2 bases and J by 4 bases, with 9 bases left in between. Germline V gives CDR1 GTSNPN, CDR2 SVGIG (reference sequence). The CDR3 sequence: CAWSHAENQPQHF. CDR3 nucleotide sequence: TGTGCCTGGAGTCATGCAGAGAATCAGCCCCAGCATTTT.

The rearrangement uses TRBV7-8 and TRBJ2-5; 9 bases agree with TRBD2. The CDR3 is made up of 14 amino acids. After removal of 4 bases from V and 5 bases from J, the junction contained 5 bases not matched to a gene. Germline assignment: CDR1 SGHVS and CDR2 FQNEAQ. The CDR3 DNA sequence: TGTGCCAGCAGCTCTAATAGCGGGAGTGAGACCCAGTACTTC. It yields the protein CASSSNSGSETQYF.

V and J are TRBV10-3 and TRBJ1-1; TRBD1 agrees at 12 bases. V gave up 3 bases and J gave up 2 bases; unmatched junction bases: 4. CDR3 length: 16 amino acids. Germline-derived CDR1 and CDR2 are ENHRY and SYGVKD. Here the CDR3 reads CAISDPGTGGNTEAFF. CDR3 coding DNA: TGTGCCATCAGTGATCCCGGGACAGGGGGCAACACTGAAGCTTTCTTT.

The genes are TRBV5-8 and TRBJ1-1; D is perhaps TRBD1 (6 bases). Germline CDR1 and CDR2: SGHTS and YDEGEE. The CDR3 consists of 14 residues. Trimming took 2 bases from V and 1 from J, leaving 9 bases between them. CDR3 residues: CASSLQGPNTEAFF. CDR3 coding DNA: TGTGCCAGCAGCTTACAGGGCCCGAACACTGAAGCTTTCTTT.

The V and J genes are TRBV7-9 and TRBJ2-7; 12 bases are shared with TRBD1. Per the germline V gene, CDR1 is SEHNR and CDR2 is FQNEAQ (reference sequence). This CDR3 comprises 16 residues. The V segment lost 5 bases and the J segment 5 bases; nucleotides outside the gene matches: 10. The CDR3 bases are TGTGCCAGCAGCCGAACGGGACAGGGGGCAGGGGACGAGCAGTACTTC. This encodes CASSRTGQGAGDEQYF.

This chain joins TRBV6-5 and TRBJ1-3, with D possibly TRBD1 on 5 matching bases. The CDR3 spans 11 residues. V lost 6 bases and J lost 15, with 15 bases in between. CDR1 and CDR2 (germline): MNHEY, SVGAGI. The CDR3 nucleotides are TGTGCCAGCAGGAAGGGGTTCGATGGATATTTT. This codes for CASRKGFDGYF.

This clonotype was found many times. This chain connects TRBV20-1 to TRBJ2-4; D gene unclear. CDR1 DFQATT and CDR2 SNEGSKA come from the germline V gene (reference sequence). Trimming removed 3 bases at V and 4 bases at J, with 7 bases between. This CDR3 has 12 amino acids. The CDR3 nucleotides read TGCAGTGCTAGTGGGCAGAAAAACATTCAGTACTTC. Protein product: CSASGQKNIQYF.

The chain uses TRBV29-1 and TRBJ2-7; 10 nucleotides agree with TRBD2. Germline lookup yields CDR1 SQVTM and CDR2 ANQGSEA. V shed 6 bases and J 1 base; nucleotides not matched to a gene: 3. CDR3 length: 13 residues. For the CDR3, the DNA is TGCAGCGTCCTAGCGGGAGATTCCTACGAGCAGTACTTC. Its translation is CSVLAGDSYEQYF.

V usage is TRBV24-1 and J usage is TRBJ1-6; D is unclear. Trimming removed 6 bases at V and 5 bases at J, with 7 bases between. This CDR3 is built from 13 residues. In germline, CDR1 is KGHDR, CDR2 SFDVKD. In nucleotides, the CDR3 is TGTGCCACCAGTTCTGGTGATAATTCACCCCTCCACTTT. This encodes CATSSGDNSPLHF.

The chain carries TRBV19 and TRBJ1-6; possibly TRBD1 for D (6 bases). CDR1 and CDR2 from the germline V gene are LNHDA and SQIVND (reference sequence). Between the trimmed V and J ends, which lost 4 bases and 10 bases, there was a span of 14 bases. The CDR3 has 14 residues. CDR3 sequence reads: CASSTQGRLSPLHF. As DNA, the CDR3 is TGTGCCAGTAGTACCCAGGGGAGATTATCACCCCTCCACTTT.

In DNA, the CDR3 is TGTGCCAGCAGCTTAGGGGACAAGCGGGGAGATACGCAGTATTTT. Translating gives CASSLGDKRGDTQYF. This chain links TRBV7-3 with TRBJ2-3; maybe TRBD2 (7 bases). Germline-derived CDR1 and CDR2 are SGHTA and FQGTGA. CDR3 length: 15 amino acids. Trimming stripped 2 bases from V and 5 bases from J, with 14 bases between.

The J gene is TRBJ1-5, the V gene TRBV7-2, with TRBD1 identical over 7 bases. This CDR3 comprises 15 residues. Germline V gene lookup returns CDR1 SGHTA and CDR2 FQGNSA. The J segment lost 5 bases and the V segment lost 5 bases, leaving 9 bases of the junction unmatched. CDR3 sequence (DNA): TGTGCCAGCAGCAAACCCGGGACAGACTATCAGCCCCAGCATTTT. Translating gives CASSKPGTDYQPQHF. The full variable domain, completed using reference TRBV7-2 and TRBJ1-5, is GAGVSQSPSNKVTEKGKDVELRCDPISGHTALYWYRQSLGQGLEFLIYFQGNSAPDKSGLPSDRFSAERTGGSVSTLTIQRTQQEDSAVYLCASSKPGTDYQPQHFGDGTRLSIL.